This TCR beta chain was obtained from a study of T cell repertoires in cytomegalovirus infection. Background on the study: Used in the study were CMV epitopes, some recently identified and HLA-C-restricted, others well-studied and HLA-B-restricted. Indications of both CMV infection and matching HLA type were provided by public TCR beta signatures.

In the case of this clonotype: Antigen: not known.

General observations from the study: CMV-specific HLA-C-restricted TCR beta clonotypes dominated the ex vivo response. CMV carriers having the relevant HLA were flagged by cumulative public TCR beta family frequency.

MiXCR was run by TCRdb on the reads, yielding one entry per CDR3 protein. The sample lists approximately 50,000 distinct CDR3 sequences, around 18% seen once, with around 64% in the top ten. The sequencing here drew on CD8+ T cells from cultured PBMCs, taken from culture after CMV antigen stimulation. The receptor comes from a human donor in good health (CMV status not recorded). Some clones in this sample may be carry-over from other donors' samples.

CDR3 amino acids: CSARDGTSVAGANVLTF. CDR3 in DNA: TGCAGTGCTAGAGATGGGACTAGCGTAGCCGGGGCCAACGTCCTGACTTTC. The V call is TRBV20-1, the J call TRBJ2-6; 10 nucleotides line up with TRBD2. J gave up 4 bases and V 0 bases, and 6 bases lay outside the gene matches. The CDR3 is 17 residues long. Germline loops: CDR1 DFQATT, CDR2 SNEGSKA (reference sequence).